The clone carrying this T cell receptor (beta chain) was detected a few times. Its antigen is unknown. The sample is drawn from a study of beta chain features in type 1 diabetes. Study-wide results and limits: Researchers report that Type 1 diabetes patients had moderately but significantly shorter TCRB CDR3s across all four CD4+ subsets. PCR might show a preference for shorter templates, equally across patients and controls. It was not settled here whether HLA type affects TCRB rearrangement.

As every portion of the isolated RNA was reverse transcribed, the sequencing read expressed TCRB transcripts. Profiling relied on immunoSEQ multiplex PCR, and the TCRdb table lists in-frame clones only, not all of them. This table holds over 150,000 clones, over 9% found once. The receptor's source is a man younger than 45 with type 1 diabetes. Sequenced input: central memory CD4+ T cells from blood.

CDR3: CASSSPLAGGSNYEQYF. CDR3 DNA: TGTGCCAGCAGCTCCCCTCTAGCGGGAGGGTCTAACTACGAGCAGTACTTC. V usage is TRBV7-9 and J usage is TRBJ2-7; 12 positions match TRBD2. Germline assignment: CDR1 SEHNR and CDR2 FQNEAQ (reference sequence). The CDR3 covers 17 residues. With 4 bases clipped from V and 3 bases from J, the junction kept 10 bases outside the gene matches.